This paragraph reports one TCR beta chain. The V segment lost 7 bases and the J segment 7 bases; nucleotides outside the gene matches: 20. The CDR3 is 17 amino acids. The germline CDR1 and CDR2 sequences are SGHDT and YYEEEE. These data originate in a study of shared clonotypes between healthy human individuals. Study as a whole: Donors had three CD4 naive, three CD4 memory, two CD8 naive and one CD8 memory plate apiece.

Deep was the level at which the assay was run. The method was immunoSEQ multiplex PCR; TCRdb's version includes in-frame clones alone and lacks a portion of them. Among roughly 2 million clones listed, under 97% were seen once. The sample comprised naive CD4+ T cells sorted from blood. The subset: CD45RA+ positively selected. The sequence came from a young man in good health. This chain links TRBV5-6 with TRBJ2-7, with TRBD1 matching over 10 bases. CDR3 sequence (DNA): TGTGCCAGCCAGCTCCTAGGCGCTGGGACAGGGGTTGGAGAGCAGTACTTC. It specifies CASQLLGAGTGVGEQYF.